This record looks at one TCR beta chain sequence and its context. The entry originates in a study of chemoradiotherapy in HPV16-positive cancers. Profiled with immunoSEQ multiplex PCR; TCRdb holds only in-frame clones, not every one. The table lists some 280 clones, around 90% of them singletons, with under 9.5% in the top ten. The TCR comes from a human donor with HPV-associated anogenital cancer. The sample in question was tumor tissue, obtained from a patient who underwent chemoradiotherapy.

For the CDR3, the DNA is TGCGCCAGCAGCGGGGGACTCTATGGCTACACCTTC. Translated, it gives CASSGGLYGYTF. The chain recombines TRBV5-1 with TRBJ1-2, with a weak D call TRBD1 (5 bases). This CDR3 is 12 amino acids long. Trimming stripped 4 bases from V and 4 bases from J, with 8 bases between. Germline CDR1 and CDR2: SGHRS and YFSETQ.